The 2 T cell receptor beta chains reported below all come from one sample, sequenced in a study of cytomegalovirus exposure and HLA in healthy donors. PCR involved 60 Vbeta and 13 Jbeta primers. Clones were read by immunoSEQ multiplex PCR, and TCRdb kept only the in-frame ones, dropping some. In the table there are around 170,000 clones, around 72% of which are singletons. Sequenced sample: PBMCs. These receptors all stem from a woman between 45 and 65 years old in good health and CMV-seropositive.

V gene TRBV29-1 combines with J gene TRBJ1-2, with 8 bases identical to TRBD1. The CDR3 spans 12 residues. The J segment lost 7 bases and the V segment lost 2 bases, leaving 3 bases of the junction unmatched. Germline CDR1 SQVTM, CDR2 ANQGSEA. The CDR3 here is CSVERTGLGYTF. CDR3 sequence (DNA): TGCAGCGTTGAAAGGACAGGGCTTGGCTACACCTTC.

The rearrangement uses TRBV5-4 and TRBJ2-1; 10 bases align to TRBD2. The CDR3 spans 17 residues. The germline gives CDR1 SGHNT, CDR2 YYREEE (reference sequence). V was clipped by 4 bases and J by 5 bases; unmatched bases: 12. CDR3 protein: CASSLAHSSGSNNEQFF. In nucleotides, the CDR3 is TGTGCCAGCAGCCTCGCCCATTCTAGCGGGAGTAACAATGAGCAGTTCTTC.